Shown below are 3 T cell receptor beta chains from a single sample sequenced in a study of blood T cell repertoires in COVID-19. Sequenced by immunoSEQ multiplex PCR; TCRdb stores in-frame clones only, minus some. The profile covers approximately 200,000 clones, with 90% appearing a single time and over 0.95% taken by the ten largest. The material sequenced was PBMCs or T cells enriched from blood (not recorded which). Receptor source: a young man who had recovered from COVID-19.

This clone has only a few counts. The chain couples TRBV6-4 to TRBJ2-3; perhaps TRBD2 as D (6 bases). With 2 bases removed from V and 3 bases from J, the gap between germline ends came to 6 bases. From germline, CDR1 is MRHNA and CDR2 SNTAGT. The CDR3 is 13 residues long. The CDR3 sequence is CASSDGGTDTQYF. As DNA, the CDR3 is TGTGCCAGCAGTGACGGAGGGACAGATACGCAGTATTTT.

The chain joins TRBV9 to TRBJ2-3, with D possibly TRBD1 on 6 matching bases. This CDR3 region has 16 residues. Trimming removed 3 bases from V and 2 bases from J, with 16 bases in between. Germline CDR1 is SGDLS and CDR2 is YYNGEE. CDR3 region: CASSGTRTGTTDTQYF. CDR3 coding DNA: TGTGCCAGCAGCGGAACTCGAACAGGGACCACAGATACGCAGTATTTT.

This clone was seen just once. The rearrangement joins TRBV30 to TRBJ1-5, with TRBD1 matching 8 bases. V dropped 4 bases and J dropped 5; count of bases not matched to a gene: 7. CDR1 GTSNPN and CDR2 SVGIG come from the germline V gene (reference sequence). This CDR3 spans 14 amino acids. DNA for the CDR3: TGTGCCTGGAACCGGGACAGGCTAGATCAGCCCCAGCATTTT. It encodes CAWNRDRLDQPQHF.